Below are 18 T cell receptor beta chains sequenced from a single sample in a study of molecular identifiers for immune sequencing clone quantification. Each CDR3 protein is one row after TCRdb ran MiXCR on the PCR reads. The table lists fewer than 350,000 distinct CDR3 sequences, over 20% of them singletons. Material: naive CD8+ T cells from blood, with Jurkat cell RNA spiked in. The subset denotes: FACS-sorted CD8+CD4-CCR7+CD45RA+ naive T cells. These receptors were taken from a human donor in good health. Some libraries in this study had Jurkat cell RNA spiked in.

This clonotype was counted many times. The chain couples TRBV29-1 to TRBJ1-1, with D possibly TRBD1 on 5 matching bases. Germline values: CDR1 SQVTM, CDR2 ANQGSEA. Trimming removed 3 bases from V and 5 bases from J, with 7 bases in between. This CDR3 region has 11 residues. The CDR3 nucleotides are TGCAGCGTTGATAAGGGGACTGAAGCTTTCTTT. It specifies CSVDKGTEAFF. The full variable domain, with the rest looked up from reference TRBV29-1 and TRBJ1-1, is SAVISQKPSRDICQRGTSLTIQCQVDSQVTMMFWYRQQPGQSLTLIATANQGSEATYESGFVIDKFPISRPNLTFSTLTVSNMSPEDSSIYLCSVDKGTEAFFGQGTRLTVV.

Points on this clonotype: Just one base apart from a much larger clone, this may be a read error. The V call is TRBV3-1, the J call TRBJ1-1; D is perhaps TRBD1 (6 bases). The germline V and J ends were trimmed by 3 bases and 4 bases, with 12 bases remaining between them. This CDR3 has 14 amino acids. Germline CDR1 is LGHDT and CDR2 is YNNKEL (reference sequence). The DNA for the CDR3 is TGTGCCAGCAGCCATCTCAGGGGCGGCACTGAAGCTTTCTTT. This gives the protein CASSHLRGGTEAFF.

In this sample, this clonotype turned up a few times. V gene TRBV12-3 or TRBV12-4 combines with J gene TRBJ1-2; D gene uncertain. Deletions cut 1 base from V and 4 bases from J, with 13 bases between. The CDR3 has 15 residues. As DNA, the CDR3 is TGTGCCAGCAGTTTAGAATTTCGCAGTCGCTATGGCTACACCTTC. Translation gives CASSLEFRSRYGYTF.

Points on this clonotype: This could be a read error, since a much larger clone is one nucleotide away. The chain has TRBV28 and TRBJ1-4, with D unresolved. The V and J ends lost 6 bases and 8 bases respectively, with 16 bases between them. Germline-derived CDR1 and CDR2 are MDHEN and SYDVKM. CDR3 length: 14 residues. The CDR3 DNA sequence: TGTGCCAGCAGCTCAGTCTATGGCCGAGAAAAACTGTTTTTT. This codes for CASSSVYGREKLFF.

In this sample, this clonotype turned up many times. The chain employs TRBV7-9 and TRBJ2-2; no definite D call. The CDR3 totals 16 residues. Germline assignment: CDR1 SEHNR and CDR2 FQNEAQ (reference sequence). Trimming removed 2 bases from V and 5 bases from J, with 15 bases in between. Written as DNA, the CDR3 is TGTGCCAGCAGCTTATTTCAAGCGTTAAAAACCGGGGAGCTGTTTTTT. It yields the protein CASSLFQALKTGELFF.

The chain is built from TRBV4-2 and TRBJ2-2; D gene unclear. The CDR3 is 16 amino acids. Trimming took off 0 bases at V and 3 bases at J, with 11 bases between the two ends. CDR1 is LGHNA, CDR2 YNFKEQ, per germline. The CDR3 nucleotides are TGTGCCAGCAGCCAAGAAGATACGGGCTACACCGGGGAGCTGTTTTTT. It encodes CASSQEDTGYTGELFF.

About this clonotype: A much larger clonotype is one base distant, so this may be a read error. This rearrangement joins TRBV6-6 to TRBJ1-4; D is unresolved. Per the germline V gene, CDR1 is MNHNY and CDR2 is SVGAGI (reference sequence). This CDR3 region has 15 residues. CDR3 bases: TGTGCCTGCAGACGAAGGGAGGCGTATAATGAAAAACTGTTTTTT. It is translated as CACRRREAYNEKLFF.

This clonotype showed up many times. The genes are TRBV5-4 and TRBJ2-7; 9 bases fit TRBD2. Trimming cost V 4 bases and J 3 bases; bases outside gene matches: 5. This CDR3 spans 14 amino acids. The germline gives CDR1 SGHNT, CDR2 YYREEE (reference sequence). CDR3 sequence (DNA): TGTGCCAGCAGCACCGGGACTAGCCTCTACGAGCAGTACTTC. It yields the protein CASSTGTSLYEQYF. Full variable domain (remainder filled in from reference TRBV5-4 and TRBJ2-7): ETGVTQSPTHLIKTRGQQVTLRCSSQSGHNTVSWYQQALGQGPQFIFQYYREEENGRGNFPPRFSGLQFPNYSSELNVNALELDDSALYLCASSTGTSLYEQYFGPGTRLTVT.

This clonotype came up many times. V and J are TRBV4-3 and TRBJ2-6; 10 bases are a match to TRBD2. V shed 3 bases and J 0 bases; nucleotides not matched to a gene: 8. This CDR3 is 19 amino acids long. Germline CDR1 reads LGHNA; CDR2 reads YSLEER. The CDR3 sequence is CASSQISGRSSSGANVLTF. The CDR3 DNA follows: TGCGCCAGCAGCCAGATTAGCGGGAGGTCGAGCTCTGGGGCCAACGTCCTGACTTTC.

This clonotype was recorded a few times. The V call is TRBV7-9, the J call TRBJ2-5; 9 bases align to TRBD1. From germline, CDR1 is SEHNR and CDR2 FQNEAQ (reference sequence). V lost 7 bases and J lost 5; bases outside the gene matches: 5. The CDR3 consists of 13 residues. Here the CDR3 DNA reads TGTGCCAGCATGACAGGGGGACTGGAGACCCAGTACTTC. This gives the protein CASMTGGLETQYF.

This clonotype was seen at least ten times. This chain uses TRBV7-3 with TRBJ2-1; 9 bases fit TRBD2. Unmatched junction bases numbered 15, after V lost 4 bases and J lost 8 bases. This CDR3 comprises 17 residues. CDR1 is SGHTA and CDR2 is FQGTGA in the germline V gene. DNA of the CDR3: TGTGCCAGCAGCTCCCCCTCCGGGACTAGCAAACCGGATGAGCAGTTCTTC. Translation: CASSSPSGTSKPDEQFF.

This clonotype was recorded a few times. This chain joins TRBV12-3 or TRBV12-4 and TRBJ1-5, with D possibly being TRBD1 (6 bases). The CDR3 sequence is 13 residues long. The V end lost 2 bases, the J end lost 7 bases, and 9 bases lay between the germline ends. In DNA, the CDR3 is TGTGCCAGCAGTTTAACAGGGCCCCAGCCCCAGCATTTT. Amino acids: CASSLTGPQPQHF.

This clonotype was detected many times. The chain couples TRBV12-3 or TRBV12-4 to TRBJ1-1, with unresolved D. The V and J ends lost 5 bases and 10 bases respectively, with 20 bases between them. CDR3 length: 14 residues. In nucleotides, the CDR3 is TGTGCCAGCAGTGACGTCGGGTTGCTTGCGGGAGCTTTCTTT. Translation gives CASSDVGLLAGAFF.

For this clonotype: A read error may explain this, as a much larger clone is one base away. The missing conserved phenylalanine or tryptophan at the end of this CDR3 makes a read error likely. This chain uses TRBV7-9 with TRBJ1-1; D gene unclear. Trimming removed 3 bases at V and 7 bases at J, with 12 bases between. Germline CDR1 and CDR2: SEHNR and FQNEAQ (reference sequence). The CDR3 runs to 13 residues. In DNA, the CDR3 is TGTGCCAGCAGCTTTGTGGCAGACCTTGAAGCTTTCCTT. This codes for CASSFVADLEAFL.

This chain joins TRBV6-1 and TRBJ1-1; D is unresolved. The CDR3 extends over 15 amino acids. Trimming took off 0 bases at V and 0 bases at J, with 8 bases between the two ends. Germline-derived CDR1 and CDR2 are MNHNS and SASEGT. The CDR3 bases are TGTGCCAGCAGTGAAGCTAGCGGACTGAACACTGAAGCTTTCTTT. Translated, it gives CASSEASGLNTEAFF.

This clonotype was seen many times. The chain is built from TRBV30 and TRBJ2-7; D gene unclear. Looked up from germline, CDR1 is GTSNPN and CDR2 is SVGIG (reference sequence). V was shortened by 4 bases and J by 0 bases, with 10 bases between the two germline ends. The CDR3 spans 13 residues. DNA of the CDR3: TGTGCCTGGATCGGGTCGCACTCCTACGAGCAGTACTTC. This gives the protein CAWIGSHSYEQYF.

This clonotype was seen repeatedly, ten times or more. This chain joins TRBV9 and TRBJ2-7, with a weak D call TRBD2 (5 bases). This CDR3 spans 14 amino acids. Looked up from germline, CDR1 is SGDLS and CDR2 is YYNGEE. V gave up 4 bases and J gave up 3 bases, with 14 bases separating them. The CDR3 DNA follows: TGTGCCAGCAGCCCAGAGGGTAACTTCTACGAGCAGTACTTC. Its translation: CASSPEGNFYEQYF.

Regarding this clonotype: This may come from a read error, since a much larger clone is one base off. The chain uses TRBV12-3 or TRBV12-4 and TRBJ2-3; TRBD2 aligns across 9 bases. The CDR3 consists of 18 residues. The V gene end was trimmed by 1 base and the J gene end by 0 bases; junction bases not matched to a gene: 8. The CDR3 reads CASSLEITSGWSTDTQYF. CDR3 nucleotide sequence: TGTGCCAGCAGTTTAGAGATTACTAGCGGGTGGAGCACAGATACGCAGTATTTT.